These T cell receptor beta chains were read from a single sample in a study of blood T cell repertoires in COVID-19. The assay was immunoSEQ multiplex PCR, and TCRdb's table has in-frame clones only and misses some. The sample carries 350,000 to 400,000 clones, around 89% recorded once. What was sequenced was peripheral blood. These receptors came from a man aged 18 to 30 with active or convalescent COVID-19. Both conserved end residues are part of each CDR3. Fields, in order: V gene, clone size, J gene, CDR3 protein. The size of a clone is reported for some rows only, either as once, few or many, or as a class for expanded clones.

V: TRBV3-1/TRBV3-2
size: NA
J: TRBJ1-1
CDR3: CASNGQTNTEAFF

V: TRBV6-5
size: NA
J: TRBJ2-1
CDR3: CASSTDINNEQFF

V: TRBV28
size: NA
J: TRBJ2-7
CDR3: CASSLGGLFSYEQYF

V: TRBV5-1
size: NA
J: TRBJ2-2
CDR3: CASSSSAGPGELFF

V: TRBV12-3/TRBV12-4
size: once
J: TRBJ2-7
CDR3: CASSFGGGEQYF

V: TRBV7-2
size: NA
J: TRBJ1-2
CDR3: CASSLAGARYGYTF

V: TRBV19
size: NA
J: TRBJ2-7
CDR3: CASSIDLTVFSYEQYF

V: TRBV29-1
size: NA
J: TRBJ1-4
CDR3: CSVEGWADEKLFF

V: TRBV24-1
size: NA
J: TRBJ1-2
CDR3: CATSDSDRYYGYTF

V: TRBV11-1
size: NA
J: TRBJ2-3
CDR3: CASSLALVGAFTDTQYF

V: TRBV7-8
size: NA
J: TRBJ1-2
CDR3: CASSRGNYGYTF